Below, 16 T cell receptor beta chains from the same sample are listed, as sequenced in a study of OX40 agonist ivuxolimab in advanced cancers. Sequencing used immunoSEQ multiplex PCR; TCRdb keeps in-frame clones, though not all of them. The table has some 100,000 clones, around 84% seen once. The sample consisted of CD4+ or CD8+ T cells sorted from blood, taken in a trial of the OX40 agonist ivuxolimab. These TCRs come from an adult with an advanced solid tumor such as melanoma, head and neck, liver or kidney cancer.

Comment on this clone: This specimen includes other DNA sequences encoding the same CDR3. The gene calls are TRBV2 and TRBJ2-6; D unclear. The CDR3 is 12 amino acids. V shed 4 bases and J shed 4 bases, with 2 bases lying between them. The V gene's germline CDR1 is SNHLY and CDR2 FYNNEI. CDR3 sequence (DNA): TGTGCCAGCAGTGTAGGGGCCAACGTCCTGACTTTC. Its translation: CASSVGANVLTF.

This rearrangement joins TRBV28 to TRBJ2-6; tentatively, D is TRBD2 (6 bases). The V and J ends lost 6 bases and 3 bases respectively, with 12 bases between them. CDR3 size: 15 residues. CDR1 is MDHEN, CDR2 SYDVKM, per germline. CDR3 region: CASRPGVYGANVLTF. CDR3 DNA: TGTGCCAGCAGACCGGGGGTCTATGGGGCCAACGTCCTGACTTTC.

This clone was seen only a few times. This same CDR3 is encoded by further DNA sequences in the sample. J is TRBJ1-4 and V is TRBV29-1, with unresolved D. The CDR3 consists of 13 residues. Germline V gene data show CDR1 as SQVTM and CDR2 as ANQGSEA. V lost 6 bases to trimming and J lost 2 bases, with 10 bases between them. In DNA, the CDR3 is TGCAGCGTGGGAGGAGGGACTAATGAAAAACTGTTTTTT. The encoded protein is CSVGGGTNEKLFF.

This clone is judged medium-sized. The DNA is left out, because the CDR3 cannot be placed on it with certainty; the CDR3 is given as TCRdb lists it. This sequence joins TRBV10-3 and TRBJ2-2; TRBD2 is taken as the D call from the table, unchecked against the DNA. CDR1 and CDR2 (germline): ENHRY, SYGVKD. The CDR3 is made up of 13 amino acids, end residues included. The CDR3 region is CAISDFGAGELFF.

This chain links TRBV28 with TRBJ1-1; TRBD1 might be the D (5 bases). This CDR3 comprises 14 residues. The V end was cut by 7 bases, the J end by 2 bases, with 14 bases between. The germline V gene has CDR1 MDHEN and CDR2 SYDVKM. CDR3: CASTLGQRNTEAFF. CDR3 DNA: TGTGCCAGCACCCTGGGGCAGCGAAACACTGAAGCTTTCTTT.

The J gene is TRBJ2-3, the V gene TRBV5-1, with 8 bases aligning to TRBD1. The V gene end was trimmed by 3 bases and the J gene end by 4 bases; junction bases not matched to a gene: 4. The CDR3 contains 14 residues. CDR1 is SGHRS, CDR2 YFSETQ, per germline. This chain's CDR3 is CASSYSTGADTQYF. In DNA, the CDR3 is TGCGCCAGCAGCTATTCGACAGGGGCAGATACGCAGTATTTT.

This clone has just a few counts. The rearrangement joins TRBV28 to TRBJ2-1; D possibly corresponds to TRBD1 (5 bases). This CDR3 region has 11 residues. Trimming cost V 1 base and J 10 bases, with 5 bases left between them. Germline CDR1 is MDHEN and CDR2 is SYDVKM. The CDR3 sequence: CASSLYREQFF. For the CDR3, the DNA is TGTGCCAGCAGTTTATACAGGGAGCAGTTCTTC.

The chain joins TRBV2 to TRBJ2-7, with a tentative D call TRBD2 (6 bases). From germline, CDR1 is SNHLY and CDR2 FYNNEI. CDR3 length equals 16 residues. Trimming removed 4 bases at V and 3 bases at J, with 19 bases between. CDR3 in amino acids: CASSVTVDYRDYEQYF. The DNA for the CDR3 is TGTGCCAGCAGTGTCACTGTGGACTACCGAGACTACGAGCAGTACTTC.

This clone appeared once. The chain links TRBV6-1 to TRBJ1-5, with 7 bases that match TRBD1. This CDR3 is built from 14 residues. V trimming: 1 base; J trimming: 7 bases; junction bases outside the gene matches: 4. Germline lookup yields CDR1 MNHNS and CDR2 SASEGT. CDR3: CASSEGQGYQPQHF. The CDR3, as DNA: TGTGCCAGCAGTGAAGGACAGGGCTACCAGCCCCAGCATTTT.

This clone has more than one count but fewer than ten. The chain is built from TRBV30 and TRBJ1-2; weak D call: TRBD1 (6 bases). The ends were cut back, 1 base at V and 7 bases at J, with 13 bases in the middle. CDR3 length: 13 amino acids. CDR1 and CDR2 from the germline V gene are GTSNPN and SVGIG (reference sequence). This CDR3 is CAWSGMGAGGYTF. In DNA, the CDR3 is TGTGCCTGGAGTGGAATGGGGGCAGGTGGCTACACCTTC. The full variable domain, rest sourced from reference TRBV30 and TRBJ1-2, is SQTIHQWPATLVQPVGSPLSLECTVEGTSNPNLYWYRQAAGRGLQLLFYSVGIGQISSEVPQNLSASRPQDRQFILSSKKLLLSDSGFYLCAWSGMGAGGYTFGSGTRLTVV.

This clone was seen many times. The chain couples TRBV7-2 to TRBJ1-1; D is unclear. The germline gives CDR1 SGHTA, CDR2 FQGNSA. This CDR3 is 14 amino acids long. Trimming pared 5 bases from V and 6 bases from J, leaving 16 bases between. For the CDR3, the DNA is TGTGCCAGCAGCCCCAAGGCTGGGATCGCTGAAGCTTTCTTT. It translates to CASSPKAGIAEAFF.

V usage is TRBV6-5 and J usage is TRBJ2-7; D uncertain. From germline, CDR1 is MNHEY and CDR2 SVGAGI. Between the trimmed V and J ends, which lost 10 bases and 0 bases, there was a span of 13 bases. The CDR3 contains 13 residues. The CDR3 DNA reads as TGTGCCACCAGCCGGCCCAGCTCCTACGAGCAGTACTTC. Amino acid sequence: CATSRPSSYEQYF.

J is TRBJ1-1 and V is TRBV9; D call uncertain. CDR1 and CDR2 (germline): SGDLS, YYNGEE. CDR3 length: 14 amino acids. Between the trimmed V and J ends, which lost 0 bases and 1 base, there was a span of 7 bases. The CDR3 spells CASSVDWSNTEAFF. DNA for the CDR3: TGTGCCAGCAGCGTAGATTGGTCGAACACTGAAGCTTTCTTT. The full variable domain, with the rest looked up from reference TRBV9 and TRBJ1-1, is DSGVTQTPKHLITATGQRVTLRCSPRSGDLSVYWYQQSLDQGLQFLIQYYNGEERAKGNILERFSAQQFPDLHSELNLSSLELGDSALYFCASSVDWSNTEAFFGQGTRLTVV.

The CDR3 nucleotides read TGTGCCAGCTCAGGCTCAAGGTTTGGGATAGAAAAACTGTTTTTT. This codes for CASSGSRFGIEKLFF. The chain joins TRBV18 to TRBJ1-4; D is undetermined. There are 15 residues in the CDR3. Germline assignment: CDR1 KGHSH and CDR2 LQKENI. The V and J ends lost 5 bases and 8 bases respectively, with 18 bases between them. The full variable domain, completed using reference TRBV18 and TRBJ1-4, is NAGVMQNPRHLVRRRGQEARLRCSPMKGHSHVYWYRQLPEEGLKFMVYLQKENIIDESGMPKERFSAEFPKEGPSILRIQQVVRGDSAAYFCASSGSRFGIEKLFFGSGTQLSVL.

The V gene is TRBV4-2, the J gene TRBJ2-2, with TRBD1 identical over 8 bases. Per the germline V gene, CDR1 is LGHNA and CDR2 is YNFKEQ. Trimming cost V 1 base and J 4 bases; bases outside gene matches: 8. This CDR3 region has 17 residues. This CDR3 is CASSQVRGQGGTGELFF. The CDR3, as DNA: TGTGCCAGCAGCCAAGTACGTGGACAGGGCGGCACCGGGGAGCTGTTTTTT.

Comments on this clone: The junction differs from germline at one of its ends, possibly a read error. Other DNA sequences in the sample encode the same CDR3. The chain uses TRBV27 and TRBJ2-7, with D possibly TRBD1 on 5 matching bases. Germline CDR1 MNHEY, CDR2 SMNVEV (reference sequence). This CDR3 has 15 residues. DNA for the CDR3: TGTGCCAGCAGTTTATCGATGGGGCGGCCTTACGAGCAGTACTTT. Protein: CASSLSMGRPYEQYF.